The 20 T cell receptor beta chains reported below all come from one sample, sequenced in a study of vaccination and CD4 T cells after COVID-19. Once obtained from cultured CD4+ T cells, the DNA was sequenced using the Oncomine TCR Beta short-read assay. In TCRdb, the PCR reads were re-called with MiXCR into one record per CDR3 protein. The data show roughly 7,600 distinct CDR3 sequences, about a third seen once. No antigen has been identified for these receptors. Treatment meaning: approximately 11-day PBMC culture with coronavirus spike peptide pools or control peptides (ViraFEST assay). Those CD4+ T cells from the unexposed donor predate the COVID-19 pandemic (2011-2018). Sequencing was carried out using CD4+ T cells from blood, cultured in vitro. The receptors were sampled from a human donor in good health.

This clonotype was seen a single time. The gene calls are TRBV29-1 and TRBJ2-3; D may be TRBD1 or TRBD2 (5 bases each). Looked up from germline, CDR1 is SQVTM and CDR2 is ANQGSEA. CDR3 length equals 13 residues. V was clipped by 5 bases and J by 0 bases, with 9 bases between them. CDR3 residues: CSVWDQSTDTQYF. Written as DNA, the CDR3 is TGCAGCGTTTGGGACCAAAGCACAGATACGCAGTATTTT.

This chain links TRBV7-9 with TRBJ2-3; weak D call: TRBD2 (6 bases). This CDR3 region has 16 residues. The ends were cut back, 4 bases at V and 4 bases at J, with 18 bases in the middle. The V gene's germline CDR1 is SEHNR and CDR2 FQNEAQ (reference sequence). This CDR3 is CASSSPTSLGADTQYF. Written as DNA, the CDR3 is TGTGCCAGCAGCTCCCCGACTAGTCTTGGGGCAGATACGCAGTATTTT.

This clonotype was observed a few times. This chain joins TRBV6-1 and TRBJ1-1; D ambiguous. CDR3 length: 15 residues. Germline CDR1 reads MNHNS; CDR2 reads SASEGT. V was shortened by 3 bases and J by 4 bases, with 15 bases between the two germline ends. The CDR3, as DNA: TGTGCCAGCAGTGATCCGTGGCCCGCGGGCACTGAAGCTTTCTTT. This gives the protein CASSDPWPAGTEAFF.

The rearrangement links TRBV5-1 to TRBJ2-1; D is unclear. The CDR3 contains 14 residues. The germline CDR1 and CDR2 sequences are SGHRS and YFSETQ. The V gene lost 5 bases and the J gene lost 0 bases, with 9 bases spanning the gap. CDR3 sequence: CASSLMSSYNEQFF. The CDR3 nucleotides read TGCGCCAGCAGTCTAATGAGCTCCTACAATGAGCAGTTCTTC.

The chain uses TRBV7-3 and TRBJ1-1, with D unclear. With 9 bases removed from V and 2 bases from J, the gap between germline ends came to 13 bases. This CDR3 is built from 13 residues. Germline values: CDR1 SGHTA, CDR2 FQGTGA. CDR3 region: CASKATANTEAFF. The CDR3 coding sequence is TGTGCCAGTAAAGCAACGGCTAACACTGAAGCTTTCTTT.

The chain employs TRBV5-4 and TRBJ1-1, with TRBD1 matching over 7 bases. The V segment lost 2 bases and the J segment 0 bases; nucleotides outside the gene matches: 16. The CDR3 is made up of 19 amino acids. Germline V CDR1 and CDR2: SGHNT, YYREEE (reference sequence). The DNA for the CDR3 is TGTGCCAGCAGCTTAGGATCGGGGTATAGGGGGCAGGTGAACACTGAAGCTTTCTTT. This translates into CASSLGSGYRGQVNTEAFF. The full variable domain, with the rest looked up from reference TRBV5-4 and TRBJ1-1, is ETGVTQSPTHLIKTRGQQVTLRCSSQSGHNTVSWYQQALGQGPQFIFQYYREEENGRGNFPPRFSGLQFPNYSSELNVNALELDDSALYLCASSLGSGYRGQVNTEAFFGQGTRLTVV.

The rearrangement uses TRBV7-3 and TRBJ1-1, with D unresolved. This CDR3 region has 14 residues. CDR1 is SGHTA and CDR2 is FQGTGA in the germline V gene. V was trimmed by 6 bases and J by 5 bases, leaving 16 bases between them. The CDR3 nucleotides read TGTGCCAGCAGTCTAAACGGAAGGGAAACTGAAGCTTTCTTT. It is translated as CASSLNGRETEAFF.

The V call is TRBV20-1, the J call TRBJ2-6, with no clear D. Per germline, CDR1 DFQATT and CDR2 SNEGSKA (reference sequence). This CDR3 is built from 13 residues. V shed 6 bases and J shed 0 bases, with 6 bases lying between them. The CDR3 sequence: CSAPASGANVLTF. The CDR3 DNA reads TGCAGTGCCCCCGCCTCTGGGGCCAACGTCCTGACTTTC.

The rearrangement links TRBV20-1 to TRBJ1-1; no clear D gene. CDR3 size: 14 residues. The V end lost 3 bases, the J end lost 1 base, and 12 bases lay between the germline ends. The germline CDR1 and CDR2 sequences are DFQATT and SNEGSKA (reference sequence). Here the CDR3 DNA reads TGCAGTGCTAGTGCTTCAGTGGGGAACACTGAAGCTTTCTTT. Translated, it gives CSASASVGNTEAFF.

This clonotype was counted only a few times. V and J are TRBV7-9 and TRBJ1-6; the D gene is possibly TRBD1 (6 bases). Germline V gene sequence: CDR1 SEHNR, CDR2 FQNEAQ (reference sequence). V was shortened by 8 bases and J by 0 bases, with 20 bases between the two germline ends. This CDR3 is built from 18 residues. The CDR3 nucleotides read TGTGCCAGCGCGATACCGGGGCAGGGGAGCTCCTATAATTCACCCCTCCACTTT. Protein sequence: CASAIPGQGSSYNSPLHF.

The chain carries TRBV5-3 and TRBJ1-2, with unresolved D. TRBV5-3 is filed as an ORF, its function uncertain. V was pared by 2 bases and J by 4 bases, with 21 bases between. This CDR3 contains 17 residues. This chain's CDR3 is CARSFSGPRTRFYGYTF. The DNA for the CDR3 is TGTGCCAGAAGCTTTTCCGGGCCCAGGACTCGTTTCTATGGCTACACCTTC.

This clonotype was seen a handful of times. This chain links TRBV6-1 with TRBJ1-2; possible D gene TRBD1, 5 bases. V was shortened by 11 bases and J by 5 bases, with 18 bases between the two germline ends. The CDR3 has 13 residues. The germline V gene encodes CDR1 MNHNS and CDR2 SASEGT. In nucleotides, the CDR3 is TGTGCCCTTTCGAACAGGCCGAAATATGGCTACACCTTC. Amino acids: CALSNRPKYGYTF.

The chain couples TRBV2 to TRBJ1-5; D gene unclear. Germline assignment: CDR1 SNHLY and CDR2 FYNNEI. CDR3 length: 14 amino acids. V shed 2 bases and J shed 2 bases, with 7 bases lying between them. The CDR3 protein is CASSERSGNQPQHF. DNA for the CDR3: TGTGCCAGCAGTGAAAGGAGTGGCAATCAGCCCCAGCATTTT.

J is TRBJ1-4 and V is TRBV6-1, with D possibly being TRBD1 (5 bases). The V gene's germline CDR1 is MNHNS and CDR2 SASEGT. The CDR3 sequence is 14 residues long. Trimming removed 4 bases at V and 8 bases at J, with 14 bases between. Here the CDR3 DNA reads TGTGCCAGCAGTGTTACGGGACGGCAGGAAAAACTGTTTTTT. Its translation: CASSVTGRQEKLFF.

The chain links TRBV15 to TRBJ2-3, with 8 bases fitting TRBD1. Germline V gene sequence: CDR1 LNHNV, CDR2 YYDKDF (reference sequence). The CDR3 is 14 amino acids. V trimming: 1 base; J trimming: 6 bases; junction bases outside the gene matches: 3. CDR3 protein: CATSRGDRGDTQYF. The CDR3 DNA is TGTGCCACCAGCAGAGGAGACAGGGGTGATACGCAGTATTTT.

This clonotype was seen more than once but under ten times. V is TRBV6-5 and J is TRBJ1-2, with no clear D. This CDR3 region has 15 residues. Germline assignment: CDR1 MNHEY and CDR2 SVGAGI. The V gene lost 2 bases and the J gene lost 6 bases, with 16 bases spanning the gap. The CDR3 sequence is CASSYAEGGRDGYTF. The CDR3 bases are TGTGCCAGCAGTTACGCAGAGGGAGGCCGAGATGGCTACACCTTC.

The V call is TRBV2, the J call TRBJ1-1; D is possibly TRBD1 (5 bases). Deletions cut 7 bases from V and 2 bases from J, with 17 bases between. The CDR3 length is 15 residues. The germline V gene has CDR1 SNHLY and CDR2 FYNNEI. This chain's CDR3 is CASKGRGGGNTEAFF. CDR3 DNA sequence: TGTGCCAGCAAGGGGAGGGGTGGGGGAAACACTGAAGCTTTCTTT.

This chain joins TRBV20-1 and TRBJ2-3; no clear D. This CDR3 comprises 11 residues. Germline V gene sequence: CDR1 DFQATT, CDR2 SNEGSKA (reference sequence). The V and J ends lost 3 bases and 3 bases respectively, with 4 bases between them. The chain's CDR3 is CSARRTDTQYF. Here the CDR3 DNA reads TGCAGTGCTAGGAGGACAGATACGCAGTATTTT.

This chain joins TRBV19 and TRBJ1-6; TRBD1 matches at 7 bases. V gave up 5 bases and J gave up 8 bases; unmatched junction bases: 9. Germline CDR1 and CDR2: LNHDA and SQIVND (reference sequence). This CDR3 has 15 residues. CDR3 sequence: CASSVDRVDYSPLHF. CDR3 in DNA: TGTGCCAGTAGTGTCGACAGGGTCGATTATTCACCCCTCCACTTT.

The table lists this clonotype with a few counts. CDR3 sequence (DNA): TGTGCCAGCAGCTTGAGGACTAGCGGGGCTCTGGGGACCCAGTACTTC. Translating it yields CASSLRTSGALGTQYF. The chain joins TRBV5-6 to TRBJ2-5, with TRBD2 matching over 12 bases. Trimming at V came to 1 base and at J to 7 bases, leaving 8 bases not matched to a gene. This CDR3 has 16 amino acids. In germline, CDR1 is SGHDT, CDR2 YYEEEE.